This is a list of T cell receptor beta chains from one sample in a study of CD8+ T cells in alopecia areata. Generated by immunoSEQ multiplex PCR, the TCRdb table keeps only in-frame clones and is missing some. Among about 140,000 clones listed, roughly 82% were seen once. Specimen: CD8+ T cells sorted from blood, collected at week 4, from a patient treated with tofacitinib. These receptors all come from a human donor with alopecia areata. Each CDR3 is given with its conserved first and last residue. Clone size is shown for a subset of rows, as once, few, many or a class of expanded clone.

J gene	V gene	clone size	CDR3 protein
TRBJ1-2	TRBV5-1	once	CASSLSGEGYSNYGYTF
TRBJ2-7	TRBV7-9	.	CASSHWDHSAGEQYF
TRBJ1-1	TRBV7-8	once	CASSRDRASYTEAFF
TRBJ2-1	TRBV11-1	once	CASRSTGYNEQFF
TRBJ1-5	TRBV30	.	CAWSPPGLSNQPQHF
TRBJ2-1	TRBV5-6	.	CASRGPPGQDSYNEQFF
TRBJ2-1	TRBV29-1	.	CSVKGNEQFF
TRBJ1-1	TRBV6-5	.	CASSYDTRFEAFF
TRBJ1-1	TRBV5-1	.	CASSFLRALKNTEAFF
TRBJ2-1	TRBV7-2	.	CASSLRVLDNEQFF
TRBJ2-1	TRBV4-1	once	CASSLLTGGPEQFF
TRBJ2-1	TRBV5-4	.	CASTTGLAGGNEQFF
TRBJ2-1	TRBV7-8	few	CASSSTRTSGHSYNEQFF
TRBJ2-1	TRBV27	many	CASSKRGGYNEQFF
TRBJ1-1	TRBV7-9	.	CASSHPGQGVTEAFF
TRBJ2-7	TRBV7-8	.	CASSLTGGQNYEQYF
TRBJ2-5	TRBV9	once	CASSPYGGRETQYF
TRBJ2-3	TRBV5-1	.	CASAHGQTSTDTQYF
TRBJ1-2	TRBV6-5	.	CASSYGQQTPYGYTF
TRBJ2-2	TRBV18	.	CASSARANTGELFF
TRBJ2-5	TRBV4-3	once	CASSSGLGETQYF
TRBJ2-5	TRBV2	.	CASNLGGVDQETQYF
TRBJ1-4	TRBV9	.	CASSRGGDEKLFF
TRBJ2-7	TRBV9	.	CASSVGELGEQYF
TRBJ2-1	TRBV29-1	.	CSVVRRGSYNEQFF
TRBJ1-1	TRBV30	once	CAWSLKIPEAFF
TRBJ2-7	TRBV30	.	CAADVVGYEQYF
TRBJ2-5	TRBV7-9	once	CASSTDRGKETQYF
TRBJ1-1	TRBV25-1	.	CASSEPNTEAFF
TRBJ2-7	TRBV25-1	.	CASSDERGGTEQYF
TRBJ2-7	TRBV19	few	CASSPGTGYEQYF
TRBJ2-7	TRBV27	few	CASSLRGTGGWAYEQYF
TRBJ2-7	TRBV18	.	CASSPSRAYEQYF
TRBJ2-3	TRBV7-2	.	CASSLELAVTDTQYF
TRBJ2-3	TRBV7-9	.	CASSSRQGTDTQYF
TRBJ2-3	TRBV7-8	.	CASSLGLDTQYF
TRBJ2-3	TRBV5-1	.	CASSLALGIGEDTDTQYF
TRBJ2-5	TRBV6-4	few	CASSDSPGGGACFVPETQYF
TRBJ2-7	TRBV6-5	.	CASSYSTVNEQYF
TRBJ2-1	TRBV7-6	.	CASSLPNSAEQFF
TRBJ2-7	TRBV29-1	.	CSVFPLDTYEQYF
TRBJ2-5	TRBV4-1	.	CASSQDWLAGVGSQYF
TRBJ2-7	TRBV11-1	.	CASSFSGGPYEQYF
TRBJ2-7	TRBV27	.	CASSPTRSAHEQYF
TRBJ2-4	TRBV13	.	CASSLGISGSAAKNIQYF
TRBJ2-1	TRBV11-3	.	CASSSRGPGRYEQFF
TRBJ2-7	TRBV6-6	few	CASSYGDTRSF
TRBJ1-6	TRBV4-1	.	CASSQGQGISPLHF